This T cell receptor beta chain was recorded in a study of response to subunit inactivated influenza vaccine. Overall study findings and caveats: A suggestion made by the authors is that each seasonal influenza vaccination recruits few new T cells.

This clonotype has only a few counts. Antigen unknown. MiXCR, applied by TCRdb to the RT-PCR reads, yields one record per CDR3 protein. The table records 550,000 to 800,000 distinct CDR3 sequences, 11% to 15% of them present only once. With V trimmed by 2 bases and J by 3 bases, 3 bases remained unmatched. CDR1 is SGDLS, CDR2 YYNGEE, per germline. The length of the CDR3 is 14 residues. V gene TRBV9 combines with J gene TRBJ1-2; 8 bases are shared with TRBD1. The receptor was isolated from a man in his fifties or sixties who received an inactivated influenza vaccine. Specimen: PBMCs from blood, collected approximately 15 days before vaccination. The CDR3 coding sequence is TGTGCCAGCAGCGTCTCGGACAGGGACTATGGCTACACCTTC. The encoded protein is CASSVSDRDYGYTF.